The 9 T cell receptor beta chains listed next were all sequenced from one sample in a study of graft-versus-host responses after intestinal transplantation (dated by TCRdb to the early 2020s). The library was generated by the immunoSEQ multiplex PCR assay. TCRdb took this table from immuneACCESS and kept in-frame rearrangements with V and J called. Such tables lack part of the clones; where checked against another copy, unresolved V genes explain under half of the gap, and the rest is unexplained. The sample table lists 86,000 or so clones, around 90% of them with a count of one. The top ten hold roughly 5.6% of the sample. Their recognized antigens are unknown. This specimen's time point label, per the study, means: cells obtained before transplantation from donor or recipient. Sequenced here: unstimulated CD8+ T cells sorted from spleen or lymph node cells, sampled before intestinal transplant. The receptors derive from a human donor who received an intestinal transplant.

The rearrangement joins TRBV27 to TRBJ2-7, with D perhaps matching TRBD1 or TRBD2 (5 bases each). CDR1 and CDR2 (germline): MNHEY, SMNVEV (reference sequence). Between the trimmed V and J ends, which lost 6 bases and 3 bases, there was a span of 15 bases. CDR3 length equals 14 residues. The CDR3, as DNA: TGTGCCAGCAGCCAAGGGACCAAAAGCTACGAGCAGTACTTC. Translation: CASSQGTKSYEQYF.

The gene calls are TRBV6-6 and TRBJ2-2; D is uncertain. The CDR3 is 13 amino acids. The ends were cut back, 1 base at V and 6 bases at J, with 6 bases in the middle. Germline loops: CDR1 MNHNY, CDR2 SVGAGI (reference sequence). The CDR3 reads CASSYLGAGELFF. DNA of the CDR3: TGTGCCAGCAGTTACTTGGGCGCCGGGGAGCTGTTTTTT.

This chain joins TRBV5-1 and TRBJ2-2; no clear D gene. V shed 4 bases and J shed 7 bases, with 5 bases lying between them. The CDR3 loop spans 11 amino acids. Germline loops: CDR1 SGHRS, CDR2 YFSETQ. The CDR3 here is CASSAGGELFF. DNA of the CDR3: TGCGCCAGCAGCGCCGGCGGGGAGCTGTTTTTT.

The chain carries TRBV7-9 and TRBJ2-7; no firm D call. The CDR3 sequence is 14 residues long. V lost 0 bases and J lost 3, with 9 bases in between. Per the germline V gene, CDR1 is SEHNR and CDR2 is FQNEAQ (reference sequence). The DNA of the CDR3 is TGTGCCAGCAGCTTAGCGGACCTAGACTACGAGCAGTACTTC. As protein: CASSLADLDYEQYF.

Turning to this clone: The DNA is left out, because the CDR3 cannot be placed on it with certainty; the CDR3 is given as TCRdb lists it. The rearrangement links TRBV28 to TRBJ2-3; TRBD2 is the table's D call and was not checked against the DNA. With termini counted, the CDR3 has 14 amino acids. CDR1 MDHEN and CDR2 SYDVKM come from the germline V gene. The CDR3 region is CASSFGAGTDTQYF.

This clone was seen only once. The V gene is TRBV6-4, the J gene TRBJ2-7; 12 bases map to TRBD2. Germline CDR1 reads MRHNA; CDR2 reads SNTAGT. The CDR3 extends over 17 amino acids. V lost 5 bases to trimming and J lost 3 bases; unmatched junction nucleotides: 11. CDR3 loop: CASSPLILAGGDYEQYF. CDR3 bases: TGTGCCAGCAGTCCCCTAATTCTAGCGGGAGGGGACTACGAGCAGTACTTC.

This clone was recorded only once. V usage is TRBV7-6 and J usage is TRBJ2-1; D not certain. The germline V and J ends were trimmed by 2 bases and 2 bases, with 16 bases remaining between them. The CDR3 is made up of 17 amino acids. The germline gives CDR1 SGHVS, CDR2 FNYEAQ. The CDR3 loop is CASSLYPAATTYNEQFF. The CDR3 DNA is TGTGCCAGCAGCTTATATCCTGCCGCGACAACCTACAATGAGCAGTTCTTC.

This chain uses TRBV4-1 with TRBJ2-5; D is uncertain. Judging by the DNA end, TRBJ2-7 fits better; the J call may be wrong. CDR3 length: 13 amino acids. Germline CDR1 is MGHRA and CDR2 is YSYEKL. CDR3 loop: CASSQDSSYEQYF. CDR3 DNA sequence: TGCGCCAGCAGCCAAGACAGCTCCTACGAGCAGTACTTC.

CDR3 sequence reads: CASSSQGDRGLPNYGYTF. In nucleotides, the CDR3 is TGTGCCAGCAGCTCGCAAGGGGACAGAGGGCTTCCTAACTATGGCTACACCTTC. The chain joins TRBV7-9 to TRBJ1-2; 7 nucleotides align to TRBD1. With V trimmed by 4 bases and J by 0 bases, 14 bases remained unmatched. The CDR3 loop spans 18 amino acids. Germline CDR1 and CDR2: SEHNR and FQNEAQ (reference sequence).